This T cell receptor beta chain was profiled in a study of T cells in Graves' hyperthyroidism and ophthalmopathy. Trimming pared 4 bases from V and 5 bases from J, leaving 23 bases between. Germline V gene lookup returns CDR1 KGHSH and CDR2 LQKENI. This CDR3 has 17 residues. This clonotype was counted at least ten times. Authors of the study amplified TCR beta CDR3 regions from RNA transcripts. HTBI primers were the set used in a first-round RT-PCR of the TCR CDR3. TCRdb reprocessed the multiplex PCR reads via MiXCR and lists one record per CDR3 protein. The sample carries about 600,000 distinct CDR3 sequences, roughly a sixth recorded once.

The chain employs TRBV18 and TRBJ1-1, with D unresolved. Source material: blood. This clonotype originated in a woman in her thirties or forties with Graves' ophthalmopathy. CDR3 sequence reads: CASSQDRVRNDKTEAFF. CDR3 coding DNA: TGTGCCAGCTCACAGGACCGGGTGAGGAACGATAAGACTGAAGCTTTCTTT.